This TCR beta chain appears in the sequencing data of a study of blood T cell repertoires in COVID-19. Overall study: Spain, Italy and the United States supplied samples that represented acute and convalescent COVID-19.

V gave up 6 bases and J gave up 4 bases, with 16 bases separating them. This CDR3 is 15 amino acids long. CDR1 is MNHEY, CDR2 SVGAGI, per germline. The authors' processing: Reference gene primers were amplified, and this amplification served to estimate nucleated cell counts. The assay was immunoSEQ multiplex PCR, and TCRdb's table has in-frame clones only and misses some. The DNA was the basis for D and trimming; V, J and clone size are from that table. This sample has hundreds of thousands of clones, with about nine tenths found just once. This receptor was identified in a woman aged 25 to 39 with active or convalescent COVID-19. Sequenced material: peripheral blood. The V call is TRBV6-5, the J call TRBJ1-3; D gene uncertain. The DNA of the CDR3 is TGTGCCAGCAGACCCGACACGGCAGCCGGAAACACCATATATTTT. It translates to CASRPDTAAGNTIYF.